The 24 T cell receptor beta chains presented below share a single source sample, sequenced in a study of OX40 agonist ivuxolimab in advanced cancers. Generated by immunoSEQ multiplex PCR, the TCRdb table keeps only in-frame clones and is missing some. Seen here are tens of thousands of clones, roughly four fifths observed once, and the top ten hold 0.44%. The specimen comprised CD4+ or CD8+ T cells sorted from blood, sampled in a trial of the OX40 agonist ivuxolimab. All receptors derive from an adult with an advanced solid tumor such as melanoma, head and neck, liver or kidney cancer.

This chain uses TRBV5-6 with TRBJ1-2, with D possibly matching TRBD1 (6 bases). The CDR3 spans 13 residues. CDR1 and CDR2 (germline): SGHDT, YYEEEE. V shed 1 base and J shed 4 bases, with 8 bases lying between them. This chain's CDR3 is CASSLRGPYGYTF. The DNA for the CDR3 is TGTGCCAGCAGCTTGCGGGGGCCCTATGGCTACACCTTC.

The rearrangement links TRBV27 to TRBJ2-3; no definite D call. CDR3 length equals 14 residues. Germline CDR1 reads MNHEY; CDR2 reads SMNVEV (reference sequence). Trimming stripped 5 bases from V and 4 bases from J, with 13 bases between. CDR3 sequence (DNA): TGTGCCAGCAGTCCGTTGACTGCGCCAGATACGCAGTATTTT. It translates to CASSPLTAPDTQYF.

The V and J genes are TRBV4-3 and TRBJ2-1, with 7 bases aligning to TRBD1. The CDR3 is 15 amino acids. J lost 3 bases, V lost 5 bases, and 7 bases had no gene match. Germline V CDR1 and CDR2: LGHNA, YSLEER. The CDR3 DNA reads as TGCGCCAGCAGCAATCCGGGACAGAACTACAATGAGCAGTTCTTC. This sequence encodes CASSNPGQNYNEQFF.

In nucleotides, the CDR3 is TGTGCCAGCTCACCACTACCACCCCGGACAGGGGGCACAGATACGCAGTATTTT. Translated: CASSPLPPRTGGTDTQYF. V is TRBV18 and J is TRBJ2-3, with 9 positions matching TRBD1. Germline loops: CDR1 KGHSH, CDR2 LQKENI. V was pared by 1 base and J by 1 base, with 9 bases of the junction left unmatched. The CDR3 runs to 18 residues.

This sequence joins TRBV7-2 and TRBJ2-3; a possible D gene is TRBD1 (6 bases). The germline gives CDR1 SGHTA, CDR2 FQGNSA. The V gene lost 1 base and the J gene lost 1 base, with 15 bases spanning the gap. This CDR3 is built from 17 residues. In nucleotides, the CDR3 is TGTGCCAGCAGCTTAGAGCGCAGGGGCGTGGGCACAGATACGCAGTATTTT. Translation gives CASSLERRGVGTDTQYF.

This chain connects TRBV7-2 to TRBJ2-1; TRBD1 is a possible D gene (5 bases). Trimming took 5 bases from V and 4 from J, leaving 12 bases between them. Germline V gives CDR1 SGHTA, CDR2 FQGNSA. The CDR3 consists of 14 residues. The CDR3 DNA reads TGTGCCAGCAGCACCCAAACAGGATACAATGAGCAGTTCTTC. It translates to CASSTQTGYNEQFF.

The chain recombines TRBV9 with TRBJ2-3; D unresolved. CDR3 length equals 16 residues. Germline assignment: CDR1 SGDLS and CDR2 YYNGEE. V gave up 0 bases and J gave up 6 bases, with 17 bases separating them. In DNA form, the CDR3 reads TGTGCCAGCAGCGTAGAGGGTACGGTCCAATCTGATACGCAGTATTTT. Translated, it gives CASSVEGTVQSDTQYF.

The rearrangement uses TRBV5-1 and TRBJ1-2; D is perhaps TRBD1 (5 bases). This CDR3 comprises 15 residues. The germline V gene has CDR1 SGHRS and CDR2 YFSETQ. V shed 4 bases and J shed 2 bases, with 15 bases lying between them. CDR3 amino acids: CASSRGTLRNYGYTF. In nucleotides, the CDR3 is TGCGCCAGCAGCCGGGGGACGTTGCGCAACTATGGCTACACCTTC.

CDR3 loop: CASSLGRGFEAFF. CDR3 sequence (DNA): TGTGCCAGCAGCTTAGGTAGGGGGTTTGAAGCTTTCTTT. The chain is built from TRBV7-6 and TRBJ1-1; D is possibly TRBD1 (6 bases). The CDR3 consists of 13 residues. V was clipped by 1 base and J by 7 bases, with 10 bases between them. Germline V gene data show CDR1 as SGHVS and CDR2 as FNYEAQ.

The gene calls are TRBV7-9 and TRBJ2-7, with a tentative D call TRBD2 (5 bases). Germline assignment: CDR1 SEHNR and CDR2 FQNEAQ (reference sequence). The CDR3 length is 13 residues. Trimming cost V 11 bases and J 0 bases, with 14 bases left between them. CDR3 in amino acids: CAGGLRTSYEQYF. The CDR3 region has the DNA TGTGCCGGAGGACTGCGGACCTCCTACGAGCAGTACTTC. The full variable domain, rest sourced from reference TRBV7-9 and TRBJ2-7, is DTGVSQNPRHKITKRGQNVTFRCDPISEHNRLYWYRQTLGQGPEFLTYFQNEAQLEKSRLLSDRFSAERPKGSFSTLEIQRTEQGDSAMYLCAGGLRTSYEQYFGPGTRLTVT.

This chain connects TRBV30 to TRBJ1-2, with D possibly being TRBD1 (6 bases). This CDR3 comprises 13 residues. The V and J ends lost 0 bases and 12 bases respectively, with 17 bases between them. The germline V gene has CDR1 GTSNPN and CDR2 SVGIG (reference sequence). CDR3 sequence reads: CAWSVGGATENTF. The CDR3 bases are TGTGCCTGGAGTGTAGGGGGGGCTACTGAGAACACCTTC.

The chain employs TRBV9 and TRBJ1-6; the D is unclear. With 4 bases removed from V and 3 bases from J, the gap between germline ends came to 14 bases. This CDR3 has 16 amino acids. CDR1 SGDLS and CDR2 YYNGEE come from the germline V gene. The CDR3 DNA sequence: TGTGCCAGCAGCACCAGCCCGGCAGGCTATAATTCACCCCTCCACTTT. This sequence encodes CASSTSPAGYNSPLHF.

This clone has only a few counts. The V gene is TRBV15, the J gene TRBJ2-3; 10 positions match TRBD2. This CDR3 is 17 amino acids long. Germline V gene lookup returns CDR1 LNHNV and CDR2 YYDKDF (reference sequence). With V trimmed by 6 bases and J by 5 bases, 14 bases remained unmatched. CDR3: CATRRTLSGGAKDTQYF. CDR3 nucleotide sequence: TGTGCCACCAGGAGGACTCTGAGCGGGGGGGCGAAAGATACGCAGTATTTT. The full variable domain, with the rest looked up from reference TRBV15 and TRBJ2-3, is DAMVIQNPRYQVTQFGKPVTLSCSQTLNHNVMYWYQQKSSQAPKLLFHYYDKDFNNEADTPDNFQSRRPNTSFCFLDIRSPGLGDTAMYLCATRRTLSGGAKDTQYFGPGTRLTVL.

The CDR3: CASSLPGGRAGDTQYF. The CDR3 nucleotides are TGTGCCAGCAGCTTACCGGGGGGTAGGGCGGGAGATACGCAGTATTTT. The V and J genes are TRBV7-6 and TRBJ2-3; 7 bases align to TRBD2. The CDR3 is made up of 16 amino acids. V shed 2 bases, J shed 5 bases, and the junction held 10 bases outside the gene matches. From germline, CDR1 is SGHVS and CDR2 FNYEAQ.

This chain links TRBV18 with TRBJ1-1; D gene unclear. From germline, CDR1 is KGHSH and CDR2 LQKENI. V shed 0 bases and J shed 0 bases, with 5 bases lying between them. This CDR3 region has 14 residues. The CDR3 loop is CASSPPSVNTEAFF. CDR3 DNA: TGTGCCAGCTCACCACCCTCGGTGAACACTGAAGCTTTCTTT. Variable domain in full (rest from reference TRBV18 and TRBJ1-1): NAGVMQNPRHLVRRRGQEARLRCSPMKGHSHVYWYRQLPEEGLKFMVYLQKENIIDESGMPKERFSAEFPKEGPSILRIQQVVRGDSAAYFCASSPPSVNTEAFFGQGTRLTVV.

The chain carries TRBV5-5 and TRBJ2-3; D possibly corresponds to TRBD2 (7 bases). The CDR3 consists of 16 residues. The V end lost 0 bases, the J end lost 1 base, and 12 bases lay between the germline ends. Germline V gene data show CDR1 as SGHKS and CDR2 as YYEKEE (reference sequence). The CDR3 DNA follows: TGTGCCAGCAGCTTGGCCGCGGGGGCAGGCACAGATACGCAGTATTTT. It translates to CASSLAAGAGTDTQYF.

The sample holds a few counts of this clone. The rearrangement uses TRBV15 and TRBJ2-5; no clear D. Germline CDR1 is LNHNV and CDR2 is YYDKDF (reference sequence). Between the trimmed V and J ends, which lost 0 bases and 2 bases, there was a span of 4 bases. The CDR3 sequence is 13 residues long. In nucleotides, the CDR3 is TGTGCCACCAGCAGAGATAGACAAGAGACCCAGTACTTC. It encodes CATSRDRQETQYF.

The CDR3 region has the DNA TGTGCCAGCAGTGCCCCCGATAAACTAGCGGGGAGGATCTACGAGCAGTACGTC. As protein: CASSAPDKLAGRIYEQYV. The V gene is TRBV2, the J gene TRBJ2-7; 10 bases map to TRBD2. CDR1 and CDR2 (germline): SNHLY, FYNNEI. The CDR3 length is 18 residues. J gave up 3 bases and V 4 bases, and 15 bases lay outside the gene matches.

This clone has only one observation. The V call is TRBV6-6, the J call TRBJ1-1; D is uncertain. The CDR3 covers 13 residues. Germline CDR1 and CDR2: MNHNY and SVGAGI (reference sequence). Between the trimmed V and J ends, which lost 6 bases and 3 bases, there was a span of 11 bases. CDR3: CASRIGPYTEAFF. The CDR3 DNA reads TGTGCCAGCAGAATCGGGCCTTACACTGAAGCTTTCTTT.

V and J are TRBV5-8 and TRBJ2-5; D could derive from TRBD1 or TRBD2 (5 bases each). The V end lost 0 bases, the J end lost 5 bases, and 8 bases lay between the germline ends. This CDR3 comprises 13 residues. Germline assignment: CDR1 SGHTS and CDR2 YDEGEE. For the CDR3, the DNA is TGTGCCAGCAGCTTGGCAGGGAGTGAGACCCAGTACTTC. Translation: CASSLAGSETQYF.

The J gene is TRBJ2-3, the V gene TRBV27; TRBD2 agrees at 9 bases. The V gene end was trimmed by 5 bases and the J gene end by 5 bases; junction bases not matched to a gene: 8. Germline V gives CDR1 MNHEY, CDR2 SMNVEV (reference sequence). CDR3 length: 15 residues. CDR3 coding DNA: TGTGCCAGCAGTCAGACTAGCGGAGCCGTAGATACGCAGTATTTT. Residues: CASSQTSGAVDTQYF.

The count of this clone is one. CDR3 loop: CASSLGGQLYEQYF. The CDR3 coding sequence is TGCGCCAGCAGCTTGGGTGGACAGCTCTACGAGCAGTACTTC. This chain uses TRBV5-1 with TRBJ2-7, with D perhaps matching TRBD1 (6 bases). Trimming took 0 bases from V and 3 from J, leaving 10 bases between them. The CDR3 is 14 residues long. In germline, CDR1 is SGHRS, CDR2 YFSETQ.

The chain links TRBV7-3 to TRBJ2-2; D perhaps matches TRBD1 (6 bases). Trimming took off 5 bases at V and 5 bases at J, with 9 bases between the two ends. This CDR3 is built from 13 residues. CDR1 and CDR2 from the germline V gene are SGHTA and FQGTGA. CDR3 DNA sequence: TGTGCCAGCAGCGTACAGGGAACCGGGGAGCTGTTTTTT. This encodes CASSVQGTGELFF.

The J gene is TRBJ2-3, the V gene TRBV9, with 8 bases matching TRBD2. V shed 4 bases and J 3 bases; nucleotides not matched to a gene: 1. CDR1 and CDR2 from the germline V gene are SGDLS and YYNGEE. The CDR3 length is 13 residues. The CDR3 here is CASSPSGTDTQYF. The CDR3 DNA is TGTGCCAGCAGCCCTAGCGGGACAGATACGCAGTATTTT.